The clone carrying this T cell receptor (beta chain) turned up a few times. These data come from a study of T cells of healthy individuals. Germline V lookup: CDR1 LNHDA, CDR2 SQIVND (reference sequence). Trimming removed 1 base from V and 5 bases from J; junction bases left unmatched: 6. The CDR3 extends over 15 amino acids. In TCRdb, the 5' RACE reads were re-called with MiXCR into one record per CDR3 protein. This sample yields about 63,000 distinct CDR3 sequences, of which 15% to 20% are seen a single time; roughly 4.7% belongs to the top ten. The chain employs TRBV19 and TRBJ2-5; 8 bases match TRBD2. The TCR sequence derives from a human donor in good health. The CDR3: CASSIAASGLETQYF. For the CDR3, the DNA is TGTGCCAGTAGTATAGCCGCTAGCGGGTTGGAGACCCAGTACTTC.